The 9 T cell receptor beta chains given below trace back to one sample, sequenced in a study of Graves' ophthalmopathy and Graves' hyperthyroidism. Investigators amplified TCR beta CDR3 regions from RNA transcripts. Second-round multiplex PCR followed a first-round RT-PCR using HTBI primers. TCRdb analysed the multiplex PCR reads with MiXCR anew, one entry per CDR3 protein. The sample has about 370,000 distinct CDR3 sequences; approximately 18% are singletons. The sequenced sample consisted of peripheral blood. These receptors were taken from an adult woman with stable Graves' hyperthyroidism.

The chain is built from TRBV6-1 and TRBJ1-1; D call uncertain. The length of the CDR3 is 13 residues. Germline assignment: CDR1 MNHNS and CDR2 SASEGT. Trimming shortened V by 6 bases and J by 1 base, and 9 bases separated the two germline ends. In DNA, the CDR3 is TGTGCCAGCAGGGCCTCAGGGAACACTGAAGCTTTCTTT. It translates to CASRASGNTEAFF.

This clonotype was observed many times. V usage is TRBV7-6 and J usage is TRBJ2-2, with TRBD2 matching over 10 bases. This CDR3 is built from 16 residues. Per the germline V gene, CDR1 is SGHVS and CDR2 is FNYEAQ. The J segment lost 1 base and the V segment lost 4 bases, leaving 3 bases of the junction unmatched. The CDR3 reads CASSSGTSENTGELFF. CDR3 DNA: TGTGCCAGCAGCTCCGGGACTAGCGAGAACACCGGGGAGCTGTTTTTT. Together with reference TRBV7-6 and TRBJ2-2, the CDR3 gives the full variable domain: GAGVSQSPRYKVTKRGQDVALRCDPISGHVSLYWYRQALGQGPEFLTYFNYEAQQDKSGLPNDRFSAERPEGSISTLTIQRTEQRDSAMYRCASSSGTSENTGELFFGEGSRLTVL.

This clonotype was observed many times. The chain carries TRBV6-5 and TRBJ2-7; 12 nucleotides match TRBD2. V was pared by 7 bases and J by 4 bases, with 11 bases of the junction left unmatched. The CDR3 runs 16 residues. Germline V gene lookup returns CDR1 MNHEY and CDR2 SVGAGI. CDR3 loop: CASTPRRLAGGYEQYF. DNA of the CDR3: TGTGCCAGCACCCCGAGGCGGCTAGCGGGAGGGTACGAGCAGTACTTC.

This clonotype was detected a few times. The chain has TRBV4-1 and TRBJ2-2, with TRBD2 matching over 10 bases. CDR3 size: 19 residues. The germline V gene has CDR1 MGHRA and CDR2 YSYEKL. V lost 0 bases and J lost 1; bases outside the gene matches: 8. The CDR3 spells CASSQDTSGRAQNTGELFF. The CDR3 DNA reads TGCGCCAGCAGCCAAGATACCAGCGGGAGGGCCCAGAACACCGGGGAGCTGTTTTTT.

This clonotype showed up many times. The J gene is TRBJ2-5, the V gene TRBV5-1; 10 bases align to TRBD1. Germline values: CDR1 SGHRS, CDR2 YFSETQ. The CDR3 covers 14 residues. V trimming: 5 bases; J trimming: 4 bases; junction bases outside the gene matches: 5. CDR3 protein: CASRPGTGVETQYF. The CDR3 coding sequence is TGCGCCAGCAGGCCTGGGACAGGGGTAGAGACCCAGTACTTC.

This clonotype occurred many times. This chain links TRBV4-1 with TRBJ2-5, with D tentatively TRBD2 (5 bases). Between the trimmed V and J ends, which lost 5 bases and 3 bases, there was a span of 10 bases. This CDR3 has 13 residues. Germline values: CDR1 MGHRA, CDR2 YSYEKL. The CDR3, as DNA: TGCGCCAGCAGCGCACGGACTGAAGAGACCCAGTACTTC. Protein: CASSARTEETQYF.

In its sample, this clonotype was seen many times. This CDR3 reads CASSLRPWDRLRNTEAFF. In nucleotides, the CDR3 is TGTGCCAGCAGCTTACGACCTTGGGACCGACTCAGGAACACTGAAGCTTTCTTT. V usage is TRBV11-2 and J usage is TRBJ1-1, with TRBD1 as a possible D gene (5 bases). V was cut by 2 bases and J by 1 base, with 20 bases left in between. The CDR3 consists of 18 residues. The germline CDR1 and CDR2 sequences are SGHAT and FQNNGV.

This clonotype occurred many times. This chain connects TRBV24-1 to TRBJ2-3; maybe TRBD2 (6 bases). The CDR3 is 18 amino acids. CDR1 and CDR2 (germline): KGHDR, SFDVKD. V lost 1 base, J lost 6 bases, and 22 bases lay in between. As DNA, the CDR3 is TGTGCCACCAGTGATTTAGGAGGCGGGAAAGGATCGAGGGATACGCAGTATTTT. Translating it yields CATSDLGGGKGSRDTQYF.

Concerning this clonotype itself: Since a much larger clone is just one base distant, this may be a read error. The CDR3 DNA sequence: TGTGCCATCAGCCCATACGGGGCAGAGAACACTGAAGCTTTCTTT. Protein: CAISPYGAENTEAFF. The gene calls are TRBV3-1 and TRBJ1-1, with a weak D call TRBD1 (5 bases). CDR3 length equals 15 residues. Germline V gene data show CDR1 as LGHDT and CDR2 as YNNKEL (reference sequence).